Listed here are 16 T cell receptor beta chains from one sample, sequenced in a study of spatial heterogeneity in lung cancer. MiXCR, applied by TCRdb to the 5' RACE reads, yields one record per CDR3 protein. The sample lists about 50,000 distinct CDR3 sequences, less than 8.5% occurring once. Time point of the sample: sample taken at primary tumor resection. Sequencing of whole RNA from tumor, nontumor lung or frozen PBMC involved no sorting. The specimen was PBMCs, collected at surgery. These receptors originate from a female donor with early-stage non-small cell lung cancer.

CDR3 residues: CASSLDRGREEKLFF. CDR3 in DNA: TGCGCCAGCAGCTTGGACCGGGGACGGGAGGAAAAACTGTTTTTT. This chain connects TRBV5-1 to TRBJ1-4; D may be TRBD1 (5 bases). The CDR3 extends over 15 amino acids. In germline, CDR1 is SGHRS, CDR2 YFSETQ. Trimming took off 0 bases at V and 8 bases at J, with 14 bases between the two ends. The whole variable domain, remainder taken from reference TRBV5-1 and TRBJ1-4, is KAGVTQTPRYLIKTRGQQVTLSCSPISGHRSVSWYQQTPGQGLQFLFEYFSETQRNKGNFPGRFSGRQFSNSRSEMNVSTLELGDSALYLCASSLDRGREEKLFFGSGTQLSVL.

There are a few counts of this clonotype. The chain is built from TRBV5-4 and TRBJ2-1; no clear D gene. The CDR3 has 12 amino acids. Trimming removed 0 bases from V and 6 bases from J, with 4 bases in between. Germline CDR1 reads SGHNT; CDR2 reads YYREEE (reference sequence). The CDR3 nucleotides read TGTGCCAGCAGCTTGGAAGCCAATGAGCAGTTCTTC. This encodes CASSLEANEQFF. Filled out from reference TRBV5-4 and TRBJ2-1, the complete variable domain reads ETGVTQSPTHLIKTRGQQVTLRCSSQSGHNTVSWYQQALGQGPQFIFQYYREEENGRGNFPPRFSGLQFPNYSSELNVNALELDDSALYLCASSLEANEQFFGPGTRLTVL.

At least ten counts were recorded for this clonotype. This sequence joins TRBV3-1 and TRBJ2-3; TRBD2 matches 8 bases. CDR1 and CDR2 from the germline V gene are LGHDT and YNNKEL (reference sequence). V dropped 0 bases and J dropped 1; count of bases not matched to a gene: 9. CDR3 length: 18 residues. Here the CDR3 reads CASSQDRRGEGGTDTQYF. The DNA of the CDR3 is TGTGCCAGCAGCCAAGATCGGCGGGGGGAGGGTGGCACAGATACGCAGTATTTT.

Many counts were recorded for this clonotype. The rearrangement joins TRBV20-1 to TRBJ2-7; 7 bases agree with TRBD1. Unmatched junction bases numbered 8, after V lost 3 bases and J lost 6 bases. Germline-derived CDR1 and CDR2 are DFQATT and SNEGSKA (reference sequence). The CDR3 sequence is 13 residues long. The CDR3 region is CSASYRQGGEQYF. The CDR3 coding sequence is TGCAGTGCTAGTTACCGACAGGGCGGCGAGCAGTACTTC.

This chain connects TRBV7-2 to TRBJ1-1; D is unresolved. Germline V gene data show CDR1 as SGHTA and CDR2 as FQGNSA. Trimming pared 0 bases from V and 7 bases from J, leaving 15 bases between. The CDR3 loop spans 15 amino acids. The CDR3 coding sequence is TGTGCCAGCAGCTTAGCCACGAGGAGTGTATTTGAAGCTTTCTTT. Translated, it gives CASSLATRSVFEAFF.

At least ten counts were recorded for this clonotype. The rearrangement joins TRBV5-1 to TRBJ2-4; the match to TRBD1 covers 11 bases. Trimming removed 2 bases from V and 6 bases from J; junction bases left unmatched: 1. Germline CDR1 and CDR2: SGHRS and YFSETQ. This CDR3 contains 14 residues. The CDR3 loop reads CASSFGTGGNIQYF. CDR3 nucleotide sequence: TGCGCCAGCAGCTTTGGGACAGGGGGAAACATTCAGTACTTC.

In this sample, this clonotype turned up many times. The chain uses TRBV10-3 and TRBJ2-7; 8 bases match TRBD1. The germline gives CDR1 ENHRY, CDR2 SYGVKD. This CDR3 has 17 residues. Losses at the gene ends were 0 bases for V and 2 bases for J; bases not matched to a gene: 9. CDR3 nucleotides: TGTGCCATCAGTGAGTCGACAGGGGTCCGAACTGCCTACGAGCAGTACTTC. As protein: CAISESTGVRTAYEQYF.

The chain is built from TRBV6-2 or TRBV6-3 and TRBJ2-1; 9 nucleotides agree with TRBD1. The ends lost 7 bases at V and 4 bases at J; junction bases unmatched: 2. Germline V gives CDR1 MNHEY, CDR2 SVGEGT. CDR3 length: 13 amino acids. For the CDR3, the DNA is TGTGCCAGCATAGGGACAGGGTACAATGAGCAGTTCTTC. It codes for CASIGTGYNEQFF.

This clonotype was counted many times. The genes are TRBV3-1 and TRBJ1-1; no clear D. The CDR3 spans 13 residues. Germline assignment: CDR1 LGHDT and CDR2 YNNKEL (reference sequence). V was shortened by 1 base and J by 7 bases, with 10 bases between the two germline ends. CDR3 nucleotides: TGTGCCAGCAGCCAAGTACCGGGTATTGAAGCTTTCTTT. Protein: CASSQVPGIEAFF.

V and J are TRBV20-1 and TRBJ1-1; D unresolved. CDR3 length equals 11 residues. The V and J ends lost 6 bases and 1 base respectively, with 6 bases between them. CDR1 is DFQATT, CDR2 SNEGSKA, per germline (reference sequence). This CDR3 reads CSARRNTEAFF. DNA for the CDR3: TGCAGTGCCAGGAGGAACACTGAAGCTTTCTTT.

This clonotype was picked up a small number of times. CDR3: CASSVVSTDTQYF. The CDR3 nucleotides read TGTGCCAGCAGCGTAGTGAGCACAGATACGCAGTATTTT. This sequence joins TRBV9 and TRBJ2-3; D unresolved. CDR3 size: 13 residues. V was shortened by 0 bases and J by 0 bases, with 2 bases between the two germline ends. Germline V gene lookup returns CDR1 SGDLS and CDR2 YYNGEE.

This clonotype was seen ten or more times. The rearrangement links TRBV5-5 to TRBJ1-5; no definite D call. V gave up 5 bases and J gave up 1 base, with 13 bases separating them. Germline CDR1 reads SGHKS; CDR2 reads YYEKEE (reference sequence). This CDR3 contains 15 residues. The CDR3 here is CASSVVGLSNQPQHF. The DNA for the CDR3 is TGTGCCAGCAGTGTCGTCGGGCTCAGCAATCAGCCCCAGCATTTT.

This clonotype was observed many times. The V gene is TRBV12-3 or TRBV12-4, the J gene TRBJ2-2, with a possible D match to TRBD1 (5 bases). The CDR3 length is 13 residues. Trimming took off 3 bases at V and 7 bases at J, with 9 bases between the two ends. This CDR3 is CASSFLTVGELFF. The CDR3, as DNA: TGTGCCAGCAGTTTTCTGACAGTCGGGGAGCTGTTTTTT.

This clonotype has just a few counts. The J gene is TRBJ2-1, the V gene TRBV7-9; 13 bases fit TRBD2. CDR3 length equals 17 residues. The V and J ends lost 5 bases and 7 bases, in that order; junction bases with no gene match: 11. Germline assignment: CDR1 SEHNR and CDR2 FQNEAQ (reference sequence). CDR3 protein: CASSPIWGLAGINEQFF. CDR3 sequence (DNA): TGTGCCAGCAGCCCGATTTGGGGACTAGCGGGGATAAATGAGCAGTTCTTC.

This clonotype has more than one count but fewer than ten. The genes are TRBV7-2 and TRBJ2-3, with 9 bases fitting TRBD2. Germline V lookup: CDR1 SGHTA, CDR2 FQGNSA. The CDR3 contains 21 residues. V lost 3 bases to trimming and J lost 1 base; unmatched junction nucleotides: 20. CDR3 sequence reads: CASSFLRKGGGDPMGTDTQYF. In nucleotides, the CDR3 is TGTGCCAGCAGCTTCCTAAGGAAGGGCGGGGGGGACCCTATGGGCACAGATACGCAGTATTTT.

This clonotype was counted many times. The chain uses TRBV20-1 and TRBJ2-3; D not resolved. This CDR3 spans 14 amino acids. CDR1 is DFQATT and CDR2 is SNEGSKA in the germline V gene (reference sequence). The V end lost 3 bases, the J end lost 0 bases, and 10 bases lay between the germline ends. This CDR3 is CSASSGTSTDTQYF. CDR3 nucleotide sequence: TGCAGTGCTAGTTCAGGAACTAGCACAGATACGCAGTATTTT.